This T cell receptor beta chain was identified during a study of preoperative IRX-2 immunotherapy in early breast cancer. The sample's treatment: preoperative locoregional IRX-2 cytokine immunotherapy. This phase Ib study tested locoregional IRX-2 cytokine immunotherapy given before surgery. V lost 6 bases and J 0 bases, leaving 12 bases between the germline ends. The germline CDR1 and CDR2 sequences are MNHGY and SAAAGT. This CDR3 comprises 15 residues. Data came from immunoSEQ multiplex PCR; TCRdb stores just in-frame clones and leaves some out. Seen here are roughly 34,000 clones, roughly 89% observed once, and the top ten hold 1.6%.

Specimen: tumor tissue, collected after IRX-2 immunotherapy. The chain uses TRBV6-8 and TRBJ2-1; D gene unclear. This clonotype originated in a human donor with breast cancer. The CDR3 DNA reads TGTGCCAGCAGAAGTACCGCCGACTCCTACAATGAGCAGTTCTTC. This gives the protein CASRSTADSYNEQFF.